This is a list of T cell receptor beta chains from one sample in a study of blood T cell repertoires in COVID-19. The protocol was immunoSEQ multiplex PCR, while the TCRdb copy is restricted to in-frame clones and leaves out a portion. This table holds about 330,000 clones, about 89% found once. Sequencing was performed on PBMCs or T cells enriched from blood (not recorded which). Every receptor here comes from a woman aged 25 to 39 who had recovered from COVID-19. Both conserved end residues are part of each CDR3. A D gene is named only where the DNA matches it firmly. Clone sizes are given selectively: once, few, many, or a class where the clone is expanded.

cdr3_aa | cdr3_nt | clone_size | j_call | cdr3_length | v_call | d_call
CASSLLGTGSEEQYF | TGTGCCAGCAGTTTATTGGGGACAGGGTCGGAAGAGCAGTACTTC | - | TRBJ2-7 | 15 | TRBV27 | TRBD1
CASSQPGEETQYF | TGTGCCAGCAGTCAGCCAGGGGAAGAGACCCAGTACTTC | few | TRBJ2-5 | 13 | TRBV2 | -
CASSLPRDRADGYTF | TGTGCCAGTAGTCTTCCCCGGGACAGGGCTGATGGCTACACCTTC | - | TRBJ1-2 | 15 | TRBV19 | TRBD1
CASSQAFGYTF | TGTGCCAGCAGCCAGGCGTTTGGCTACACCTTC | - | TRBJ1-2 | 11 | TRBV7-9 | -
CASSQVLEYGYTF | TGCGCCAGCAGCCAAGTCTTGGAGTATGGCTACACCTTC | - | TRBJ1-2 | 13 | TRBV4-1 | -
CASSLAGGGDTEAFF | TGTGCCAGCAGCTTGGCCGGGGGAGGAGACACTGAAGCTTTCTTT | few | TRBJ1-1 | 15 | TRBV5-5 | -
CASSPLQGPSYNEQFF | TGTGCCAGCAGTCCGCTACAGGGGCCCTCCTACAATGAGCAGTTCTTC | - | TRBJ2-1 | 16 | TRBV2 | TRBD1
CASSLGVSRALNTEAFF | TGCGCCAGCAGCTTGGGAGTATCCAGGGCCTTGAACACTGAAGCTTTCTTT | - | TRBJ1-1 | 17 | TRBV5-1 | -
CASSEETGGGSGANVLTF | TGTGCCAGCAGCGAAGAGACAGGGGGAGGCTCTGGGGCCAACGTCCTGACTTTC | - | TRBJ2-6 | 18 | TRBV9 | TRBD1
CASSRAIQGLNEQFF | TGTGCCAGCAGCCGAGCCATCCAGGGTCTCAATGAGCAGTTCTTC | - | TRBJ2-1 | 15 | TRBV5-4 | -
CASSHEITSGGNYEQYF | TGCGCCAGCAGCCACGAAATAACTAGCGGGGGAAATTACGAGCAGTACTTC | - | TRBJ2-7 | 17 | TRBV4-3 | TRBD2
CSASPTTGSNQPQHF | TGCAGTGCTAGTCCGACGACAGGTAGTAACCAGCCCCAGCATTTT | - | TRBJ1-5 | 15 | TRBV20-1 | -
CAWRRRSNTEAFF | TGTGCCTGGAGGCGTCGGTCGAACACTGAAGCTTTCTTT | - | TRBJ1-1 | 13 | TRBV30 | -
CASGSSYEQYF | TGTGCCAGCGGGAGCTCCTACGAGCAGTACTTC | - | TRBJ2-7 | 11 | TRBV25-1 | -
CASSKSWRGRGYSNQPQHF | TGCGCCAGCAGTAAATCTTGGAGGGGGCGAGGGTATAGCAATCAGCCCCAGCATTTT | once | TRBJ1-5 | 19 | TRBV10-2 | TRBD1
CASSPLGTRAEKLFF | TGTGCCAGCAGCCCCCTGGGGACACGCGCGGAAAAACTGTTTTTT | - | TRBJ1-4 | 15 | TRBV7-9 | -
CASTIRGPHDTQYF | TGTGCCAGCACAATCAGGGGGCCGCATGATACGCAGTATTTT | few | TRBJ2-3 | 14 | TRBV7-9 | TRBD1
CASSPLAGGYEQYF | TGTGCCAGCAGCCCCCTAGCGGGGGGTTACGAGCAGTACTTC | - | TRBJ2-7 | 14 | TRBV4-2 | TRBD2
CASSLMDRANTEAFF | TGCGCCAGCAGCTTGATGGACAGGGCGAACACTGAAGCTTTCTTT | - | TRBJ1-1 | 15 | TRBV5-1 | TRBD1
CASTRSGTGGLSGYTF | TGTGCCAGCACCCGAAGCGGGACAGGGGGGCTATCAGGCTACACCTTC | - | TRBJ1-2 | 16 | TRBV2 | TRBD1
CASSQRAGGYTF | TGTGCCAGCAGCCAGCGGGCGGGAGGCTACACCTTC | - | TRBJ1-2 | 12 | TRBV3-1/TRBV3-2 | -
CSASQSGQGGYQPQHF | TGCAGTGCTAGTCAATCTGGACAGGGGGGATATCAGCCCCAGCATTTT | - | TRBJ1-5 | 16 | TRBV20-1 | TRBD1
CASSPTGQSSGANVLTF | TGCGCCAGCAGCCCGACAGGACAAAGCTCTGGGGCCAACGTCCTGACTTTC | - | TRBJ2-6 | 17 | TRBV5-1 | -
CASSSQGLASYEQYF | TGTGCCAGCAGTTCCCAGGGACTAGCCAGCTACGAGCAGTACTTC | once | TRBJ2-7 | 15 | TRBV6-5 | TRBD2
CASKTLRGGNTEAFF | TGTGCCAGTAAAACCCTCCGGGGGGGGAACACTGAAGCTTTCTTT | few | TRBJ1-1 | 15 | TRBV19 | -
CAISETTNQPQHF | TGTGCCATCAGTGAGACAACCAATCAGCCCCAGCATTTT | - | TRBJ1-5 | 13 | TRBV10-3 | -
CASSPIGVSPLHF | TGTGCCAGCAGTCCAATAGGGGTCTCACCCCTCCACTTT | - | TRBJ1-6 | 13 | TRBV11-2 | -
CASSDRGRAEAFF | TGTGCCAGCAGTGACAGGGGGCGTGCTGAAGCTTTCTTT | - | TRBJ1-1 | 13 | TRBV12-3/TRBV12-4 | TRBD1
CASSPRGGFTEAFF | TGTGCCAGCAGCCCCCGGGGGGGGTTTACTGAAGCTTTCTTT | - | TRBJ1-1 | 14 | TRBV5-8 | -
CASSYLQGEGREKLFF | TGTGCCAGCAGTTATTTACAGGGAGAGGGTCGGGAAAAACTGTTTTTT | few | TRBJ1-4 | 16 | TRBV27 | -
CASSLPVSGDTQYF | TGTGCCAGCAGCCTCCCGGTGAGCGGAGATACGCAGTATTTT | few | TRBJ2-3 | 14 | TRBV7-3 | -
CASSQDQSANYGYTF | TGCGCCAGCAGCCAAGACCAATCAGCTAACTATGGCTACACCTTC | - | TRBJ1-2 | 15 | TRBV4-1 | -
CASREALTGTEAFF | TGTGCCAGCAGGGAGGCCTTAACGGGAACTGAAGCTTTCTTT | - | TRBJ1-1 | 14 | TRBV28 | -
CASSSAYEQYF | TGTGCCAGCAGTTCAGCCTACGAGCAGTACTTC | - | TRBJ2-7 | 11 | TRBV5-6 | -
CASRSQPGGTDTQYF | TGTGCCAGCAGAAGCCAGCCAGGGGGGACAGATACGCAGTATTTT | - | TRBJ2-3 | 15 | TRBV2 | -
CATSDWGTGSGYTF | TGTGCCACCAGTGATTGGGGGACAGGGAGCGGCTACACCTTC | - | TRBJ1-2 | 14 | TRBV24-1 | TRBD1
CAIHGTRGDTIYF | TGTGCCATCCATGGGACACGGGGGGACACCATATATTTT | once | TRBJ1-3 | 13 | TRBV10-3 | -
CASSWDRGRGYGYTF | TGTGCCAGCAGCTGGGACAGGGGGCGCGGGTATGGCTACACCTTC | - | TRBJ1-2 | 15 | TRBV5-6 | TRBD1
CATTHRNTEAFF | TGTGCCACCACTCACAGGAACACTGAAGCTTTCTTT | - | TRBJ1-1 | 12 | TRBV24-1 | -
CASSLGPGRGDEQYF | TGCGCCAGCAGCCTCGGTCCGGGGCGCGGGGACGAGCAGTACTTC | few | TRBJ2-7 | 15 | TRBV5-1 | -
CASSPRQGQGEKLFF | TGTGCCAGCAGCCCGCGACAGGGGCAGGGGGAAAAACTGTTTTTT | - | TRBJ1-4 | 15 | TRBV7-9 | TRBD1
CSALLGDEQYF | TGCAGTGCCCTTCTGGGCGACGAGCAGTACTTC | - | TRBJ2-7 | 11 | TRBV20-1 | -
CASSLQGVEQYF | TGCGCCAGCAGCTTACAGGGAGTCGAGCAGTACTTC | - | TRBJ2-7 | 12 | TRBV5-1 | -
CASNPRDRSLYGYTF | TGTGCCAGCAACCCAAGGGACAGGTCGCTTTATGGCTACACCTTC | - | TRBJ1-2 | 15 | TRBV6-5 | TRBD1
CASSQDLTAGGPPEETQYF | TGCGCCAGCAGCCAAGATTTGACGGCGGGGGGGCCTCCGGAAGAGACCCAGTACTTC | - | TRBJ2-5 | 19 | TRBV4-1 | TRBD2
CASSQGGSRGRTQYF | TGTGCCAGCAGCCAAGGTGGCAGCAGGGGACGGACCCAGTACTTC | - | TRBJ2-5 | 15 | TRBV14 | -
CASNRGGDGYTF | TGTGCCAGCAACAGAGGGGGGGATGGCTACACCTTC | - | TRBJ1-2 | 12 | TRBV7-9 | -
CASSLAEGSGEQYF | TGTGCCAGCAGCTTAGCGGAGGGGTCGGGCGAGCAGTACTTC | - | TRBJ2-7 | 14 | TRBV7-9 | -
CASSGRTGRFTDTQYF | TGTGCCAGCAGTGGACGGACAGGCCGCTTCACAGATACGCAGTATTTT | - | TRBJ2-3 | 16 | TRBV27 | TRBD1
CASSYNPQGIYTIYF | TGTGCCAGCAGCTACAACCCCCAGGGGATCTACACCATATATTTT | - | TRBJ1-3 | 15 | TRBV5-8 | -
CASSEAREEAFF | TGTGCCAGCAGTGAAGCACGGGAAGAAGCTTTCTTT | - | TRBJ1-1 | 12 | TRBV2 | -
CASSHPPQRGFNEQFF | TGTGCCAGCAGCCATCCCCCCCAGCGGGGCTTTAATGAGCAGTTCTTC | few | TRBJ2-1 | 16 | TRBV3-1/TRBV3-2 | TRBD2
CASSLAQGYGYTF | TGTGCCAGCAGCTTAGCGCAGGGGTATGGCTACACCTTC | - | TRBJ1-2 | 13 | TRBV7-2 | -
CASSAGTGGKLFF | TGCGCCAGCAGTGCCGGGACAGGAGGAAAACTGTTTTTT | - | TRBJ1-4 | 13 | TRBV5-1 | TRBD1
CSVSGGQGEAFF | TGCAGCGTCTCAGGGGGACAGGGTGAAGCTTTCTTT | - | TRBJ1-1 | 12 | TRBV29-1 | TRBD1